The next 6 T cell receptor beta chains were all read from a single sample in a study of T cells expressing NK-cell markers. Reprocessing the 5' RACE reads, TCRdb reports a single entry for every CDR3 protein and omits DNA. The specimen's table records 550,000 or so distinct CDR3 sequences. Material: blood T cells: a sorted CD56 or NKG2C T cell subset, CD4+ or CD8+ T cells, or bulk PBMC T cells (not recorded which). The receptors shown here come from a man aged 18-30 years in good health.

The chain uses TRBV27 and TRBJ2-7. The CDR3 sequence is 15 residues long. Germline V gene lookup returns CDR1 MNHEY and CDR2 SMNVEV (reference sequence). CDR3: CASSHPTGTSYEQYF.

This chain joins TRBV25-1 and TRBJ1-4. Germline lookup yields CDR1 MGHDK and CDR2 SYGVNS. The CDR3 totals 11 residues. CDR3 sequence: CASSDAEKLFF.

The V and J genes are TRBV20-1 and TRBJ2-1; with no DNA, the TCRdb D assignment of TRBD2 cannot be verified. Germline CDR1 is DFQATT and CDR2 is SNEGSKA (reference sequence). The CDR3 is 15 amino acids. CDR3 amino acids: CSARGGRGRAAEQFF.

This sequence joins TRBV20-1 and TRBJ1-5. This CDR3 spans 11 amino acids. Germline V gene lookup returns CDR1 DFQATT and CDR2 SNEGSKA (reference sequence). CDR3 region: CSARRGEPQHF.

The chain recombines TRBV11-3 with TRBJ2-4; there is no DNA to check the TCRdb D call of TRBD1. Germline V lookup: CDR1 SGHNT, CDR2 YENEEA. This CDR3 comprises 16 residues. The CDR3 reads CASSLARQGSKNIQYF.

The J gene is TRBJ1-2, the V gene TRBV18; TCRdb calls TRBD1, which cannot be checked without DNA. Per the germline V gene, CDR1 is KGHSH and CDR2 is LQKENI. The CDR3 length is 15 residues. The CDR3 protein is CASSPGEDRAIGYTF. Full variable domain (missing parts from reference TRBV18 and TRBJ1-2): NAGVMQNPRHLVRRRGQEARLRCSPMKGHSHVYWYRQLPEEGLKFMVYLQKENIIDESGMPKERFSAEFPKEGPSILRIQQVVRGDSAAYFCASSPGEDRAIGYTFGSGTRLTVV.